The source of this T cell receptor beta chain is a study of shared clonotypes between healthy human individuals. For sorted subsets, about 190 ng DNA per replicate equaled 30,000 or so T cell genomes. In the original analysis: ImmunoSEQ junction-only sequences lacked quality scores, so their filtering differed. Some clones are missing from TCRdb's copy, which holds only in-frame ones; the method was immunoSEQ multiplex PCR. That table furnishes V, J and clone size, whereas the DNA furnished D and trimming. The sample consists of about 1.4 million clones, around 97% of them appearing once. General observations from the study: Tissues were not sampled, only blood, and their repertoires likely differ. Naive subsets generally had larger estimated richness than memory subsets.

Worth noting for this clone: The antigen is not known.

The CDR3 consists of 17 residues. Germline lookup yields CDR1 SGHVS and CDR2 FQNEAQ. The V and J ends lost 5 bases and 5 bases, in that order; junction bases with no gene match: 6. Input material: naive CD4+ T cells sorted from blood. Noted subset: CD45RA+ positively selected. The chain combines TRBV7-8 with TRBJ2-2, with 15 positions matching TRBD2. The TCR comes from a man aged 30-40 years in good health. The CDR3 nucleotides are TGTGCCAGCAGCAGGACTAGCGGGAGGGCCGAGACCGGGGAGCTGTTTTTT. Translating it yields CASSRTSGRAETGELFF.